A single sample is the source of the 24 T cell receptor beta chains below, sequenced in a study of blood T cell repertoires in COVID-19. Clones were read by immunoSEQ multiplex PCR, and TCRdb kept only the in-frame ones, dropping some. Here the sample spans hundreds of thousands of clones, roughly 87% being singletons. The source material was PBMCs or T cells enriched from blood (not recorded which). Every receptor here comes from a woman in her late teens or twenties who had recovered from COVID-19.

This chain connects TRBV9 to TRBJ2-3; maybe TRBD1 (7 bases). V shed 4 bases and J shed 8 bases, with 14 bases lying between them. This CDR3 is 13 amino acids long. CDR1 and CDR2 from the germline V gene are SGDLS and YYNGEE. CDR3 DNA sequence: TGTGCCAGCAGCCCAGGGGGGTGGCGTACGCAGTATTTT. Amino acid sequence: CASSPGGWRTQYF.

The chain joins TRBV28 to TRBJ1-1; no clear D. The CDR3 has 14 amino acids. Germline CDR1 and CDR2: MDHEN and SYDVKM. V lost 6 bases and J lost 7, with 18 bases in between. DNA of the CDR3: TGTGCCAGCAGCTGGAGGCAGGCGAACGGTGAAGCTTTCTTT. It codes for CASSWRQANGEAFF.

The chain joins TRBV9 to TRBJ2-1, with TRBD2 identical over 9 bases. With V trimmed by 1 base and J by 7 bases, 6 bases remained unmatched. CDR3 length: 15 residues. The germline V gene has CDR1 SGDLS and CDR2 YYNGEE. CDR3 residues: CASSVMAGGRNEQFF. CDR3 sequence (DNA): TGTGCCAGCAGCGTAATGGCGGGGGGGCGGAATGAGCAGTTCTTC.

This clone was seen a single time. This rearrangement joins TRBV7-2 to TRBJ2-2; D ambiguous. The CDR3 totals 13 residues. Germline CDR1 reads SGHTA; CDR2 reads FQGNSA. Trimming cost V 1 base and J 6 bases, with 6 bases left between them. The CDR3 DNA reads TGTGCCAGCAGCTTAGGTCTTGCCGGGGAGCTGTTTTTT. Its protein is CASSLGLAGELFF.

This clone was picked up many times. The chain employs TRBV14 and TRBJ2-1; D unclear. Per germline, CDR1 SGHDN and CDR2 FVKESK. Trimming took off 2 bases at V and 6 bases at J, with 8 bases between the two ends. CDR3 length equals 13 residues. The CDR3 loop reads CASSQISGNEQFF. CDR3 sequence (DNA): TGTGCCAGCAGCCAAATTTCAGGCAATGAGCAGTTCTTC. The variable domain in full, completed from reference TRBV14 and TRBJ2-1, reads EAGVTQFPSHSVIEKGQTVTLRCDPISGHDNLYWYRRVMGKEIKFLLHFVKESKQDESGMPNNRFLAERTGGTYSTLKVQPAELEDSGVYFCASSQISGNEQFFGPGTRLTVL.

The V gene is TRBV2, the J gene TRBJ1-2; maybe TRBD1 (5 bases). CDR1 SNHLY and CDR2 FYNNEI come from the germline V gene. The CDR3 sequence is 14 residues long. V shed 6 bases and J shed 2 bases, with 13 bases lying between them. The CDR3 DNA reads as TGTGCCAGCAGGATCTCGGAGGGGAACTATGGCTACACCTTC. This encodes CASRISEGNYGYTF.

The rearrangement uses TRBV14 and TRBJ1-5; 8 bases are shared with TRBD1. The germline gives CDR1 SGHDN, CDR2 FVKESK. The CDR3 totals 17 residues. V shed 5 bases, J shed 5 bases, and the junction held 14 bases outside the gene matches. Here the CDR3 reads CASSAGQGWGTDQPQHF. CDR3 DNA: TGTGCCAGCAGCGCCGGACAGGGATGGGGGACCGATCAGCCCCAGCATTTT.

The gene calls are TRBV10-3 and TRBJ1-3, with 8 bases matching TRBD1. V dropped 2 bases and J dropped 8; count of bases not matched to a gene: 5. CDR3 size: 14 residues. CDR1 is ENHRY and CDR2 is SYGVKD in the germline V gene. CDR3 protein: CAISERTGIDTIYF. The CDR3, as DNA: TGTGCCATCAGTGAGAGGACAGGGATAGACACCATATATTTT.

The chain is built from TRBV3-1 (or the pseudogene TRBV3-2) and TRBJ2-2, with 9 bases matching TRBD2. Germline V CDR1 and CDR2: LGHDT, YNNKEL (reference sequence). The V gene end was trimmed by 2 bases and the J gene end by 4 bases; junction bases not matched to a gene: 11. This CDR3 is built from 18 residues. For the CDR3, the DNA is TGTGCCAGCAGCCAACTCTTCCCGGGACTAGCCGGCACCGGGGAGCTGTTTTTT. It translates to CASSQLFPGLAGTGELFF.

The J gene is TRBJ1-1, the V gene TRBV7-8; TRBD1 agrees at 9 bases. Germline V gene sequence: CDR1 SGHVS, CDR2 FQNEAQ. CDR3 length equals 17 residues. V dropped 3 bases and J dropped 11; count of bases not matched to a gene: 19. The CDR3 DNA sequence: TGTGCCAGCAGCTTCGAAGTCCCGGGACAGGGACTTAACGGCGCTTTCTTT. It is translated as CASSFEVPGQGLNGAFF. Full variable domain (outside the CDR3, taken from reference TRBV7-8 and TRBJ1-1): GAGVSQSPRYKVAKRGQDVALRCDPISGHVSLFWYQQALGQGPEFLTYFQNEAQLDKSGLPSDRFFAERPEGSVSTLKIQRTQQEDSAVYLCASSFEVPGQGLNGAFFGQGTRLTVV.

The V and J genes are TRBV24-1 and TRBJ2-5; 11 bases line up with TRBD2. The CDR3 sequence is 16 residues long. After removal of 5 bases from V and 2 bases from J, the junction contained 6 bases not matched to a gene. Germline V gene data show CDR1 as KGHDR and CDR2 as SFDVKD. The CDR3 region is CATSGGGLAAQETQYF. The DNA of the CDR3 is TGTGCCACCAGTGGTGGGGGACTAGCGGCTCAAGAGACCCAGTACTTC.

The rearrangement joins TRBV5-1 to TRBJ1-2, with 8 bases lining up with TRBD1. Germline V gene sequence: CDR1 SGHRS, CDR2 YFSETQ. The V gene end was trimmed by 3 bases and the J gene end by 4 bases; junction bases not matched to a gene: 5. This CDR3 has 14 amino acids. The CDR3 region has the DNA TGCGCCAGCAGCTCTACAGGGGGGGCCTATGGCTACACCTTC. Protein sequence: CASSSTGGAYGYTF.

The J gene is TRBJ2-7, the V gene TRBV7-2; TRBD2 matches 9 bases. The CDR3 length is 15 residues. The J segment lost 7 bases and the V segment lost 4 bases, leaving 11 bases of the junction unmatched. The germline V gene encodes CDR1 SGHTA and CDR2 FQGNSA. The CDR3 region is CASSSSSGTRGEQYF. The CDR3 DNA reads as TGTGCCAGCAGCTCGTCTAGCGGGACCCGGGGTGAGCAGTACTTC.

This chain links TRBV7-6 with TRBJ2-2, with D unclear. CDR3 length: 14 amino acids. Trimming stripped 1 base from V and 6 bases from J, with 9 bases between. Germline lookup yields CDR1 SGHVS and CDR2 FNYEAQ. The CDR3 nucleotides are TGTGCCAGCAGCTTAGGTCAGTCTTCCGGGGAGCTGTTTTTT. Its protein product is CASSLGQSSGELFF.

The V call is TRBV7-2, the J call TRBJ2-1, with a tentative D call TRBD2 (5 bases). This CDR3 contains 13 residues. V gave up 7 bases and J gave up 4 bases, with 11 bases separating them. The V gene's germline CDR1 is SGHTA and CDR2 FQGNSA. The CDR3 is CASIQDSYNEQFF. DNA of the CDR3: TGTGCCAGCATCCAGGACTCTTACAATGAGCAGTTCTTC.

DNA for the CDR3: TGTGCCAGCTGTCGGCTAGGACAGTCCTTAGCCAAAAACATTCAGTACTTC. Its translation is CASCRLGQSLAKNIQYF. This rearrangement joins TRBV28 to TRBJ2-4; D possibly corresponds to TRBD1 (6 bases). Germline loops: CDR1 MDHEN, CDR2 SYDVKM. V lost 8 bases to trimming and J lost 0 bases, with 20 bases between them. The CDR3 runs 17 residues. Filled out from reference TRBV28 and TRBJ2-4, the complete variable domain reads DVKVTQSSRYLVKRTGEKVFLECVQDMDHENMFWYRQDPGLGLRLIYFSYDVKMKEKGDIPEGYSVSREKKERFSLILESASTNQTSMYLCASCRLGQSLAKNIQYFGAGTRLSVL.

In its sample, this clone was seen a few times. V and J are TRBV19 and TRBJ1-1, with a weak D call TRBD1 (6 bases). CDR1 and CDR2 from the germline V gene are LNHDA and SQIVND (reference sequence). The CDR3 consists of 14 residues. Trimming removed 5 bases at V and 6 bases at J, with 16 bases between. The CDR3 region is CASSGLTGVAEAFF. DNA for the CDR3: TGTGCCAGTAGTGGGTTGACAGGTGTTGCTGAAGCTTTCTTT.

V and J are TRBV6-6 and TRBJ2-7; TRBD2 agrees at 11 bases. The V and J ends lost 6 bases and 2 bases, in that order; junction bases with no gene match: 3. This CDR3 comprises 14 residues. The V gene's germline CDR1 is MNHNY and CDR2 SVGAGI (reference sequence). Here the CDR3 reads CASSSSGGPYEQYF. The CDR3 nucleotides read TGTGCCAGCAGCTCTAGCGGGGGGCCCTACGAGCAGTACTTC.

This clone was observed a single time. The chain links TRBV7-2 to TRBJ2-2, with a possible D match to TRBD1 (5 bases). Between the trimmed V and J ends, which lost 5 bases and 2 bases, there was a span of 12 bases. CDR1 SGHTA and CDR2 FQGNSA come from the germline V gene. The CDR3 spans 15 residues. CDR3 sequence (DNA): TGTGCCAGCAGCGTATACAGGAGAAACACCGGGGAGCTGTTTTTT. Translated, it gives CASSVYRRNTGELFF.

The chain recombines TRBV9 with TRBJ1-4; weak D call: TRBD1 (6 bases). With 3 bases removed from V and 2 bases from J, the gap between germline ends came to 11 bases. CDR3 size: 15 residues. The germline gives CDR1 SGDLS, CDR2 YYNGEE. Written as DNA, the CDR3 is TGTGCCAGCAGCGCACAGGGTCGGACTAATGAAAAACTGTTTTTT. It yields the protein CASSAQGRTNEKLFF.

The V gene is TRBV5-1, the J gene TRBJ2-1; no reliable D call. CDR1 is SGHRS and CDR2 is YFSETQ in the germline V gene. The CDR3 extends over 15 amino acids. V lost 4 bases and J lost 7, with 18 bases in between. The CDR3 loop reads CASSPEVRSENEQFF. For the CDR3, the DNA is TGCGCCAGCAGCCCAGAGGTAAGGTCGGAAAATGAGCAGTTCTTC.

The CDR3 bases are TGCGCCAGCAGCCGGAAGGACAGCTCCTACGAGCAGTACTTC. It is translated as CASSRKDSSYEQYF. The rearrangement joins TRBV23-1 to TRBJ2-7; possible D gene TRBD1, 6 bases. TRBV23-1 is an ORF; its function is uncertain. The V gene lost 6 bases and the J gene lost 0 bases, with 12 bases spanning the gap. This CDR3 is built from 14 residues.

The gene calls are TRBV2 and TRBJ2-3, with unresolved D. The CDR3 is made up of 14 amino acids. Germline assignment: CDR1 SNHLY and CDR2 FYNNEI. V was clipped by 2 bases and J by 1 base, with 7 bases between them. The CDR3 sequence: CASSESSRTDTQYF. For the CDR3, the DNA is TGTGCCAGCAGTGAAAGCTCCCGCACAGATACGCAGTATTTT.

The CDR3 nucleotides read TGTGCCAGCAGCCCAGGGGGGACCCAAGAGACCCAGTACTTC. The encoded protein is CASSPGGTQETQYF. The V call is TRBV7-2, the J call TRBJ2-5; weak D call: TRBD1 (7 bases). The CDR3 consists of 14 residues. The germline gives CDR1 SGHTA, CDR2 FQGNSA. The V and J ends lost 5 bases and 1 base respectively, with 11 bases between them.